The clone carrying this T cell receptor beta chain was counted many times. What it recognizes is unknown. Through Arm-PCR of CDR3 regions and iRepertoire HTBI primers, TCR beta libraries were built. TCRdb called the multiplex PCR reads again in MiXCR, with one record for every CDR3 protein. The table shows over 300,000 distinct CDR3 sequences, with around 15% occurring only once. These data originate in a study of regulatory T cells in long-lasting Graves disease. General study points: The study found TRBV28, TRBJ1-2 and TRBJ2-5 favored in persistent disease. Patients with persistent disease shared 2,500 or so public clonotypes, outpacing the roughly 1,000 shared by new patients.

Time point here: newly diagnosed GD, antithyroid drugs for less than 3 months. Following extraction of RNA from PBMCs, that RNA was used to make the TCR library. The CDR3 contains 13 residues. Germline V gene lookup returns CDR1 LGHDT and CDR2 YNNKEL (reference sequence). V was clipped by 5 bases and J by 6 bases; unmatched bases: 4. Sequencing used peripheral blood mononuclear cells (PBMCs), obtained at new diagnosis, from a patient treated with antithyroid drugs. The source is a female donor with Graves disease. V gene TRBV3-1 combines with J gene TRBJ1-5; 7 nucleotides agree with TRBD1. CDR3 nucleotides: TGTGCCAGCAGCAGCAGACAGGGTCAGCCCCAGCATTTT. It codes for CASSSRQGQPQHF.